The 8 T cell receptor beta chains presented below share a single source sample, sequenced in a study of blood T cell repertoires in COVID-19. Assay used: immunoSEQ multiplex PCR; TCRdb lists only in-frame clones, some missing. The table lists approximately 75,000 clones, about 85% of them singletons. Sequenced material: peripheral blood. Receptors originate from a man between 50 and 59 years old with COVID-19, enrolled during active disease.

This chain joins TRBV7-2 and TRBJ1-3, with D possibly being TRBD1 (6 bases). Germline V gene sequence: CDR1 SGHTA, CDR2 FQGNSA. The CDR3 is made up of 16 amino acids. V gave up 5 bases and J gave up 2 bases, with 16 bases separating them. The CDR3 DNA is TGTGCCAGCAGCCGGGGGGCCGGTAGACCTGGAAACACCATATATTTT. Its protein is CASSRGAGRPGNTIYF.

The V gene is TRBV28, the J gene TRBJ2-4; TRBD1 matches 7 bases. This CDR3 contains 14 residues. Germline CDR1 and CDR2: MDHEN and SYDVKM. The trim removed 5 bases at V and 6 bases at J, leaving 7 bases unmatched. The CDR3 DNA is TGTGCCAGCAGTCAGCCGGGACAGAGAAACATTCAGTACTTC. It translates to CASSQPGQRNIQYF.

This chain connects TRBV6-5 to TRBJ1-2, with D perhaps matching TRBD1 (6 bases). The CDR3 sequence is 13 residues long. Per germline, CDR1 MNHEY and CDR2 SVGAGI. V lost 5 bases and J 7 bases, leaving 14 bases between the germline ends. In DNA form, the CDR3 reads TGTGCCAGCAGTCAAAACAGGGACACTGGCTACACCTTC. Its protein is CASSQNRDTGYTF.

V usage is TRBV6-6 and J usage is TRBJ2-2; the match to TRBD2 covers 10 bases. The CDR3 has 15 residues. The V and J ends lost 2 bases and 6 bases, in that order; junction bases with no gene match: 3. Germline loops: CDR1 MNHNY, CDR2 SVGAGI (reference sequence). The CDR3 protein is CASSYASGSPGELFF. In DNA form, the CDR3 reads TGTGCCAGCAGTTACGCTAGCGGGAGCCCCGGGGAGCTGTTTTTT.

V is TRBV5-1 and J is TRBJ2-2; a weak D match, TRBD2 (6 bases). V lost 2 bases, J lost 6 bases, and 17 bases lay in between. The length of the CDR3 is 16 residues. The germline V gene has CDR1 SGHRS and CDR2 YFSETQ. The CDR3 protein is CASSFDGGARSGELFF. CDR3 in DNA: TGCGCCAGCAGCTTCGACGGAGGGGCGAGATCCGGGGAGCTGTTTTTT.

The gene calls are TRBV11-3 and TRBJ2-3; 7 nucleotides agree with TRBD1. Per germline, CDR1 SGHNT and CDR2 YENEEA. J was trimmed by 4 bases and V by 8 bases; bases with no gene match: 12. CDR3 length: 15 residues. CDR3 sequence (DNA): TGTGCCAGCGCCCGACAGGGTGGACCGGCAGATACGCAGTATTTT. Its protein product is CASARQGGPADTQYF.

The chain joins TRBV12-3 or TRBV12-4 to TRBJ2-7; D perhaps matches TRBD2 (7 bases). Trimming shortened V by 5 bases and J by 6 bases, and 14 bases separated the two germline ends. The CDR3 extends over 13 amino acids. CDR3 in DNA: TGTGCCAGCAGTCTTAGGGGGGGTTTCGAGCAGTACTTC. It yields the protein CASSLRGGFEQYF.

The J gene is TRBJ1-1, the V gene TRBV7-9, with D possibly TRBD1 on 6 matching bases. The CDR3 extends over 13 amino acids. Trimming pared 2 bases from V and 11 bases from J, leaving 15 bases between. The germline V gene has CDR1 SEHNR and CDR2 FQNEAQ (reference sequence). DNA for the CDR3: TGTGCCAGCAGCTTAACAGGGTTTCTAGACGCTTTCTTT. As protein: CASSLTGFLDAFF.